The sample holds many counts of the clone carrying this T cell receptor (beta chain). As to time point: sample taken at primary tumor resection. Unsorted whole RNA of tumor, nontumor lung or frozen PBMC was sequenced. A total of some 70 untreated early-stage non-small cell lung cancer patients served as donors. The data originate from a study of spatial heterogeneity in lung cancer. The overall study: Consistently, beta-chain sequences turned up in larger numbers than alpha-chain sequences did.

V lost 4 bases and J lost 0, with 8 bases in between. The CDR3 loop spans 14 amino acids. Germline V gene lookup returns CDR1 SGHTA and CDR2 FQGNSA. In the library, each TCR cDNA molecule bore its own unique molecular identifier. Each CDR3 protein is one row after TCRdb ran MiXCR on the 5' RACE reads. The sample has roughly 36,000 distinct CDR3 sequences, approximately 6.3% seen once. The TCR comes from a male donor with early-stage non-small cell lung cancer. V gene TRBV7-2 combines with J gene TRBJ2-3; D unresolved. Sequenced material: PBMCs, taken at surgery. The CDR3 sequence: CASSSTHSTDTQYF. CDR3 DNA sequence: TGTGCCAGCAGCTCGACACATAGCACAGATACGCAGTATTTT.